The 21 T cell receptor beta chains below were found in one sample sequenced in a study of T cell responses to AZD1222 COVID-19 vaccine. The method was immunoSEQ multiplex PCR; TCRdb's version includes in-frame clones alone and lacks a portion of them. The sample has 200,000 or so clones; just over 85% are singletons. The sequencing here drew on peripheral blood, taken on day 0 of AZD1222 vaccination. The receptor source for this set is an adult in good health.

This rearrangement joins TRBV5-6 to TRBJ2-7; D is perhaps TRBD1 (5 bases). The ends were cut back, 4 bases at V and 0 bases at J, with 17 bases in the middle. The CDR3 is 16 residues long. Germline assignment: CDR1 SGHDT and CDR2 YYEEEE. The CDR3 loop reads CASSPVDSRSSYEQYF. The CDR3 bases are TGTGCCAGCAGCCCCGTCGACAGTAGGAGCTCCTACGAGCAGTACTTC.

In DNA, the CDR3 is TGTGCCAGCAGGCCAGGGGCGGGGGAAACCTACGAGCAGTACTTC. Translation gives CASRPGAGETYEQYF. This sequence joins TRBV7-9 and TRBJ2-7; D perhaps matches TRBD2 (7 bases). Trimming pared 6 bases from V and 2 bases from J, leaving 17 bases between. Looked up from germline, CDR1 is SEHNR and CDR2 is FQNEAQ (reference sequence). The CDR3 length is 15 residues.

This clone was counted only a few times. V is TRBV19 and J is TRBJ1-4, with a tentative D call TRBD1 (5 bases). The CDR3 contains 14 residues. Trimming took off 7 bases at V and 5 bases at J, with 14 bases between the two ends. Germline CDR1 reads LNHDA; CDR2 reads SQIVND (reference sequence). CDR3 sequence (DNA): TGTGCCAGTACCCCCTACAAGGGGAATGAAAAACTGTTTTTT. Its protein product is CASTPYKGNEKLFF.

J is TRBJ1-2 and V is TRBV6-5; a possible D gene is TRBD1 (5 bases). CDR1 and CDR2 from the germline V gene are MNHEY and SVGAGI. V dropped 2 bases and J dropped 8 bases, with 12 bases sitting between them. The CDR3 is 13 amino acids. The CDR3 DNA reads TGTGCCAGCAGTTACGGGGGTATGAGGGGCTACACCTTC. It translates to CASSYGGMRGYTF.

This chain links TRBV3-1 (or the pseudogene TRBV3-2) with TRBJ1-5; 7 bases align to TRBD1. CDR3 size: 15 residues. Looked up from germline, CDR1 is LGHDT and CDR2 is YNNKEL (reference sequence). V lost 0 bases to trimming and J lost 6 bases; unmatched junction nucleotides: 5. In DNA form, the CDR3 reads TGTGCCAGCAGCCAAGAGAGGGGGCTGGGTCAGCCCCAGCATTTT. It translates to CASSQERGLGQPQHF.

This clone has a handful of counts. The chain combines TRBV6-5 with TRBJ2-1; unclear D gene. The CDR3 consists of 15 residues. Germline V gene lookup returns CDR1 MNHEY and CDR2 SVGAGI. Trimming took 6 bases from V and 0 from J, leaving 12 bases between them. The CDR3 DNA sequence: TGTGCCAGCAGGCACGACGGAAGCTCCTACAATGAGCAGTTCTTC. It encodes CASRHDGSSYNEQFF.

This clone showed up just once. CDR3 loop: CASSQTGGSWNTEAFF. The CDR3 coding sequence is TGTGCCAGCAGTCAAACAGGGGGATCTTGGAACACTGAAGCTTTCTTT. The chain has TRBV6-4 and TRBJ1-1; TRBD1 aligns across 8 bases. V lost 5 bases, J lost 1 base, and 9 bases stayed unmatched. The length of the CDR3 is 16 residues. Germline V gene sequence: CDR1 MRHNA, CDR2 SNTAGT.

V gene TRBV9 combines with J gene TRBJ2-2; TRBD1 matches 10 bases. CDR3 length: 16 residues. The germline V gene encodes CDR1 SGDLS and CDR2 YYNGEE. V trimming: 4 bases; J trimming: 3 bases; junction bases outside the gene matches: 6. The CDR3 loop is CASSSPGTGDTGELFF. CDR3 nucleotides: TGTGCCAGCAGCTCCCCCGGGACAGGGGACACCGGGGAGCTGTTTTTT.

V and J are TRBV18 and TRBJ1-2, with TRBD1 matching 8 bases. The trim removed 3 bases at V and 5 bases at J, leaving 2 bases unmatched. Germline lookup yields CDR1 KGHSH and CDR2 LQKENI. The CDR3 runs to 13 residues. The CDR3 loop is CASSPDRGYGYTF. CDR3 nucleotides: TGTGCCAGCTCACCCGACAGGGGTTATGGCTACACCTTC.

The chain carries TRBV3-1 (or the pseudogene TRBV3-2) and TRBJ2-7, with TRBD1 as a possible D gene (6 bases). The CDR3 length is 14 residues. Germline V gives CDR1 LGHDT, CDR2 YNNKEL (reference sequence). Trimming left V 8 bases short and J 0 bases short, with 14 bases between. CDR3 DNA sequence: TGTGCCAGCTCCAGGGGCGAAGGCTCCTACGAGCAGTACTTC. The encoded protein is CASSRGEGSYEQYF.

This clone has only one observation. The chain combines TRBV5-1 with TRBJ2-7; 9 nucleotides align to TRBD1. After removal of 0 bases from V and 5 bases from J, the junction contained 6 bases not matched to a gene. The germline gives CDR1 SGHRS, CDR2 YFSETQ. The CDR3 has 15 amino acids. CDR3 residues: CASSLGQGESDEQYF. CDR3 in DNA: TGCGCCAGCAGCTTGGGACAGGGGGAATCAGACGAGCAGTACTTC.

The V and J genes are TRBV18 and TRBJ2-5; possible D gene TRBD1, 6 bases. Deletions cut 5 bases from V and 1 base from J, with 17 bases between. The CDR3 contains 16 residues. Germline lookup yields CDR1 KGHSH and CDR2 LQKENI. CDR3 loop: CASSTLAGTLQETQYF. The CDR3 region has the DNA TGTGCCAGCTCAACGCTGGCCGGGACACTCCAAGAGACCCAGTACTTC.

The chain couples TRBV7-3 to TRBJ2-2, with 7 bases aligning to TRBD2. This CDR3 has 15 residues. V shed 2 bases and J 5 bases; nucleotides not matched to a gene: 5. Looked up from germline, CDR1 is SGHTA and CDR2 is FQGTGA. The CDR3 sequence: CASSLRGGWTGELFF. The DNA for the CDR3 is TGTGCCAGCAGCTTACGCGGGGGATGGACCGGGGAGCTGTTTTTT.

The chain has TRBV12-5 and TRBJ2-3, with 7 positions matching TRBD1. V shed 5 bases, J shed 0 bases, and the junction held 8 bases outside the gene matches. Germline CDR1 reads LGHNT; CDR2 reads FRNRAP. The CDR3 sequence is 16 residues long. The CDR3 DNA reads TGTGCTAGTGGTCCAGGGGGACGGTCGAGCACAGATACGCAGTATTTT. It codes for CASGPGGRSSTDTQYF. Variable domain in full (rest from reference TRBV12-5 and TRBJ2-3): DARVTQTPRHKVTEMGQEVTMRCQPILGHNTVFWYRQTMMQGLELLAYFRNRAPLDDSGMPKDRFSAEMPDATLATLKIQPSEPRDSAVYFCASGPGGRSSTDTQYFGPGTRLTVL.

This clone is a singleton in its sample. This chain joins TRBV6-1 and TRBJ2-2, with D perhaps assigned TRBD1 or TRBD2 (5 bases each). Trimming shortened V by 3 bases and J by 6 bases, and 11 bases separated the two germline ends. The CDR3 is 14 residues long. Looked up from germline, CDR1 is MNHNS and CDR2 is SASEGT. The CDR3 reads CASSDGAAAGELFF. CDR3 DNA: TGTGCCAGCAGTGACGGGGCGGCGGCCGGGGAGCTGTTTTTT.

Notes on this clone: The sample holds other DNA sequences that translate to the same CDR3. V and J are TRBV27 and TRBJ1-2; tentatively, D is TRBD1 (5 bases). Germline V gene lookup returns CDR1 MNHEY and CDR2 SMNVEV (reference sequence). The CDR3 covers 13 residues. The germline V and J ends were trimmed by 3 bases and 5 bases, with 10 bases remaining between them. The chain's CDR3 is CASSLGGLYGYTF. The DNA of the CDR3 is TGTGCCAGCAGTTTGGGGGGTCTGTATGGCTACACCTTC.

V usage is TRBV6-5 and J usage is TRBJ1-2, with no clear D. Germline CDR1 and CDR2: MNHEY and SVGAGI. V lost 8 bases and J 2 bases, leaving 9 bases between the germline ends. The CDR3 is made up of 12 amino acids. The CDR3 sequence: CASFLGNYGYTF. CDR3 sequence (DNA): TGTGCCAGCTTTCTGGGGAACTATGGCTACACCTTC.

This chain connects TRBV28 to TRBJ1-1; D is perhaps TRBD1 (5 bases). CDR3 length: 12 amino acids. Germline V gene lookup returns CDR1 MDHEN and CDR2 SYDVKM. V shed 7 bases and J shed 8 bases, with 14 bases lying between them. CDR3 in amino acids: CASKTGVIEAFF. In DNA, the CDR3 is TGTGCCAGCAAAACAGGCGTCATCGAAGCTTTCTTT.

This clone occurred once. This chain uses TRBV6-5 with TRBJ1-5; D gene ambiguous. The ends were cut back, 2 bases at V and 4 bases at J, with 15 bases in the middle. The CDR3 is made up of 16 amino acids. Germline lookup yields CDR1 MNHEY and CDR2 SVGAGI. The CDR3: CASSYTGLEHNQPQHF. The CDR3 DNA follows: TGTGCCAGCAGTTACACGGGATTGGAGCATAATCAGCCCCAGCATTTT.

V gene TRBV7-9 combines with J gene TRBJ2-2; TRBD1 might be the D (6 bases). From germline, CDR1 is SEHNR and CDR2 FQNEAQ (reference sequence). Deletions cut 5 bases from V and 1 base from J, with 17 bases between. The CDR3 sequence is 17 residues long. CDR3 amino acids: CASSKGDIRENTGELFF. In nucleotides, the CDR3 is TGTGCCAGCAGCAAAGGGGACATCCGAGAGAACACCGGGGAGCTGTTTTTT.

This clone was picked up one time. This chain connects TRBV3-1 (or the pseudogene TRBV3-2) to TRBJ2-3; 15 bases are a match to TRBD2. The length of the CDR3 is 18 residues. After removal of 7 bases from V and 1 base from J, the junction contained 9 bases not matched to a gene. CDR1 and CDR2 from the germline V gene are LGHDT and YNNKEL (reference sequence). CDR3 in amino acids: CASTSGTSGGRGTDTQYF. The CDR3, as DNA: TGTGCCAGCACCTCCGGGACTAGCGGGGGGAGGGGCACAGATACGCAGTATTTT.